These T cell receptor beta chains were read from a single sample in a study of Ad26.COV2.S vaccination and SARS-CoV-2 variants. The data were produced by immunoSEQ multiplex PCR, yet TCRdb's version contains in-frame clones alone and is incomplete. The sample holds 300,000 to 450,000 clones, under 95% seen once. The sample here was peripheral blood, taken after recovery from COVID-19. These receptors were obtained from a human donor who had recovered from COVID-19. Each CDR3 is given with its conserved first and last residue. Each record gives: clone size, D gene, V gene, J gene, CDR3 DNA, CDR3 protein. The D gene is left open where the match is weak. The listing skips clone size in some rows; elsewhere it reads once, few, many or a size class.

>NA|NA|TRBV9|TRBJ2-1
TGTGCCAGCAGCGTAGGCGATGAGCAGTTCTTC
CASSVGDEQFF
>few|NA|TRBV7-9|TRBJ2-2
TGTGCCAGCAGCCGGGGGCCTGGGAACGCGAACACCGGGGAGCTGTTTTTT
CASSRGPGNANTGELFF
>NA|NA|TRBV5-1|TRBJ1-5
TGCGCCAGCAGCTTGGGCCTCAATCAGCCCCAGCATTTT
CASSLGLNQPQHF
>NA|TRBD2|TRBV6-5|TRBJ2-1
TGTGCCAGCAGAACCGTAAGGGAGGGTGAGCAGTTCTTC
CASRTVREGEQFF
>NA|TRBD1|TRBV7-8|TRBJ1-6
TGTGCCAGCAGCTTGGACAGGTCGAATTCACCCCTCCACTTT
CASSLDRSNSPLHF
>NA|TRBD1|TRBV2|TRBJ1-6
TGTGCTAGAAGAGAAGGACAGGGGAAGTCTAATTCACCCCTCCACTTT
CARREGQGKSNSPLHF
>NA|TRBD1|TRBV15|TRBJ2-1
TGTGCCACAGAACCCGGGACAGGGAACAATGAGCAGTTCTTC
CATEPGTGNNEQFF
>NA|NA|TRBV6-5|TRBJ2-5
TGTGCCAGCAAGAGCGAAGAGACCCAGTACTTC
CASKSEETQYF
>NA|NA|TRBV29-1|TRBJ2-3
TGCAGCGTCCCCCACGGAGATACGCAGTATTTT
CSVPHGDTQYF
>NA|NA|TRBV18|TRBJ2-1
TGTGCCAGCTCACGCGCCGGGACCCAGACCTACAATGAGCAGTTCTTC
CASSRAGTQTYNEQFF
>NA|TRBD1|TRBV12-3/TRBV12-4|TRBJ1-5
TGTGCCAGCAGTTTAACAGGGGGGCAGCCCCAGCATTTT
CASSLTGGQPQHF
>once|TRBD1|TRBV9|TRBJ1-4
TGTGCCAGCAGCTTAGGTCAGGGGGCACGGGAAAAACTGTTTTTT
CASSLGQGAREKLFF
>NA|TRBD2|TRBV7-2|TRBJ2-5
TGTGCCAGCAGAACTAGCGGGGGGTACCAAGAGACCCAGTACTTC
CASRTSGGYQETQYF
>few|NA|TRBV6-4|TRBJ1-2
TGTGCCAGCTCGGACTGGAACTATGGCTACACCTTC
CASSDWNYGYTF
>NA|TRBD1|TRBV7-9|TRBJ1-3
TGTGCCAGCAGCTTGGACAGGGGGGGATCTGGAAACACCATATATTTT
CASSLDRGGSGNTIYF
>NA|TRBD2|TRBV3-1/TRBV3-2|TRBJ2-4
TGTGCCAGCAGCCCAACCCTACCCGGGACTAGCGGGGGAGGACCCGCCAAAAACATTCAGTACTTC
CASSPTLPGTSGGGPAKNIQYF
>once|NA|TRBV5-6|TRBJ1-1
TGTGCCAGCAGCCCGTTCGACAGGTCCCTAAACACTGAAGCTTTCTTT
CASSPFDRSLNTEAFF
>NA|NA|TRBV5-6|TRBJ2-7
TGTGCCAGCAGCTTGGCCCTGGGTGAATGGCAGGCCGAGCAGTACTTC
CASSLALGEWQAEQYF
>NA|NA|TRBV11-2|TRBJ1-1
TGTGCCAGCAGCCGTATACCCCTTTTCTCAGTGGGGGCTAACACTGAAGCTTTCTTT
CASSRIPLFSVGANTEAFF
>NA|TRBD2|TRBV6-1|TRBJ2-1
TGTGCCAGCAGTGCCTTAGCGGGGGGGGGACATTCCTACAATGAGCAGTTCTTC
CASSALAGGGHSYNEQFF
>NA|NA|TRBV19|TRBJ2-4
TGTGCCAGCAGACTTCCTGTGACGAACATTCAGTACTTC
CASRLPVTNIQYF
>NA|NA|TRBV5-1|TRBJ2-7
TGCGCCAGCAGCCGGACACTTACCTACGAGCAGTACTTC
CASSRTLTYEQYF